This entry features one T cell receptor beta chain sequence. Patients of the Seattle cohort, enrolled during active infection, were followed longitudinally. The sample is drawn from a study of blood T cell repertoires in COVID-19. In the study overall: There were acute and convalescent COVID-19 samples, and they came from the United States, Italy and Spain. T cells, B-cell-depleted T cells, or PBMCs provided the cDNA or gDNA that served as material.

Original handling: Estimation of nucleated cell counts was performed using reference gene primer amplification. Clones were sequenced by immunoSEQ multiplex PCR, and TCRdb holds only the in-frame ones, with some missing. Clone size and the V and J calls come from that table; the DNA yielded D and trimming. This repertoire shows about 130,000 clones, approximately 90% found once; its top ten account for roughly 2%. J was trimmed by 0 bases and V by 6 bases; bases with no gene match: 0. Germline CDR1 reads ENHRY; CDR2 reads SYGVKD. The CDR3 has 16 residues. The sequence was obtained from a man aged 45-65 years with COVID-19, enrolled during active disease. The J gene is TRBJ2-1, the V gene TRBV10-3, with 15 bases matching TRBD2. Sequencing input: peripheral blood. CDR3 region: CAIRGLAGGSYNEQFF. In DNA, the CDR3 is TGTGCCATCAGGGGACTAGCGGGAGGCTCCTACAATGAGCAGTTCTTC.